This T cell receptor (beta chain) was recovered during a study of blood T cell repertoires in COVID-19. In the authors' workflow: Scientists estimated how many nucleated cells there were by amplifying reference gene primers. This table comes from immunoSEQ multiplex PCR, and its TCRdb copy is limited to in-frame clones, with some not included. That table supplies the V and J calls and clone size; D and trimming were determined from the DNA. The sample holds a few hundred thousand clones, around nine tenths seen once. This CDR3 is 16 amino acids long. The ends were cut back, 0 bases at V and 1 base at J, with 12 bases in the middle. Per germline, CDR1 MNHEY and CDR2 SMNVEV (reference sequence).

V is TRBV27 and J is TRBJ2-5, with D hard to call. This sequence was found in a man in his forties who had recovered from COVID-19. The sequenced sample consisted of peripheral blood. This CDR3 reads CASSLSSMGFQETQYF. The CDR3 nucleotides read TGTGCCAGCAGTTTATCGTCCATGGGCTTCCAAGAGACCCAGTACTTC.